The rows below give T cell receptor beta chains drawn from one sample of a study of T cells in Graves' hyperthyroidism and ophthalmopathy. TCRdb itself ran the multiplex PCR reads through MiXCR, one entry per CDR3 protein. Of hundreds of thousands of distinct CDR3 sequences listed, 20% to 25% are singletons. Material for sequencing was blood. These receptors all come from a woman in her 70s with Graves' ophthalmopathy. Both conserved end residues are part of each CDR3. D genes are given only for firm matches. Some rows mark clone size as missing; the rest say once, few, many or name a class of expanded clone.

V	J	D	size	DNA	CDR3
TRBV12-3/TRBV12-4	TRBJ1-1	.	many	TGTGCCAGCAGTTCGGGACGAGTGGCTTTCTTT	CASSSGRVAFF
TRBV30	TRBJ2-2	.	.	TGTGCCTACCTGGCAGGGGTCAGTACCGGGGAGCTGTTTTTT	CAYLAGVSTGELFF
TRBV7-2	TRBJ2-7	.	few	TGTGCCAGCAGCTTATGGCAGGTCTCCTACGAGCAGTACTTC	CASSLWQVSYEQYF
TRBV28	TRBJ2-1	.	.	TGTGCCAGCAGCCGGGACGGAGGCTCCTACAATGAGCAGTTCTTC	CASSRDGGSYNEQFF
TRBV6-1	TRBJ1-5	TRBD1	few	TGTGCCAGCAGCGGGACAGCGAACAATCAGCCCCAGCATTTT	CASSGTANNQPQHF
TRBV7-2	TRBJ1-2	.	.	TGTGCCAGCAGCTTAGATTACTTCCCCGTCTATGGCTACACCTTC	CASSLDYFPVYGYTF
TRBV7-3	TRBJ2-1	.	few	TGTGCCAGCAGCTCTATCGCACACAGGGCTGGGGGAAATGAGCAGTTCTTC	CASSSIAHRAGGNEQFF
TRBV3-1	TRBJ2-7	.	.	TGTGCCAGCAGCCTCGCCCCGGGACTTGCCTCCTACGAGCAGTACTTC	CASSLAPGLASYEQYF
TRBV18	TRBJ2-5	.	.	TGTGCCAGCTCACCCATCCCAGGGACGCAAGAGACCCAGTACTTC	CASSPIPGTQETQYF
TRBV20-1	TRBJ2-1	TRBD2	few	TGCAGTGCGCTTCCCTTACTAGCGGGGATCAATGAGCAGTTCTTC	CSALPLLAGINEQFF
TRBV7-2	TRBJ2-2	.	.	TGTGCCAGCAGCTTAGGCTCCCGGGCCGGGGAGCTGTTTTTT	CASSLGSRAGELFF
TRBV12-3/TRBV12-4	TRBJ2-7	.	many	TGTGCCAGCAGTCGGGGAATACTGCACTACGAGCAGTACTTC	CASSRGILHYEQYF
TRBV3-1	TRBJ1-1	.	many	TGTGCCAGCAGCCAAGAGACGGATGTGAGTGAAGCTTTCTTT	CASSQETDVSEAFF
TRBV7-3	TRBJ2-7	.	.	TGTGCCAGCAGCTTAAGGGCTAGCGCCGAGCAGTACTTC	CASSLRASAEQYF
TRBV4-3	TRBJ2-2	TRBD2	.	TGCGCCAGCAGCCAAGAATACAGCGGGAGGGACACCGGGGAGCTGTTTTTT	CASSQEYSGRDTGELFF
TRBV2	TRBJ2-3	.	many	TGTGCCAGCAGTGGGACTTGGAGGAGCGGTAATACGCAGTATTTT	CASSGTWRSGNTQYF
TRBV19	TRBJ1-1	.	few	TGTGCCAGTAGTATACGAGTGGGCCAGTGGACTGAAGCTTTCTTT	CASSIRVGQWTEAFF
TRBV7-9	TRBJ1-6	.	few	TGTGCCAGCAGCCACCGCGGGGGGCAATCACCCCTCCACTTT	CASSHRGGQSPLHF
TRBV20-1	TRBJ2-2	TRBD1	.	TGCAGTGCTAGAGATCAACGACAGGGTGGTTCGGGGGAGCTGTTTTTT	CSARDQRQGGSGELFF
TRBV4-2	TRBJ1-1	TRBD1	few	TGTGCCAGCAGCCAGGGGACAGTACGGATGAACACTGAAGCTTTCTTT	CASSQGTVRMNTEAFF
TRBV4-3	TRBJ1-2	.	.	TGCGCCAGCAGCCAAGACAGGTTTAACTATGGCTACACCTTC	CASSQDRFNYGYTF
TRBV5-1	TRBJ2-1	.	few	TGCGCCAGCAGCGTTAAACCGGGGACACCCATGCGAAATGAGCAGTTCTTC	CASSVKPGTPMRNEQFF
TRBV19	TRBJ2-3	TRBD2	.	TGTGCCAGTAGTCCCCGACTAGCGGGAGTTGCCACAGATACGCAGTATTTT	CASSPRLAGVATDTQYF
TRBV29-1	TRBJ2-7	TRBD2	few	TGCAGCGTCGAGAGCGCTAGCGGAACTCTTCGGGAGCAGTACTTC	CSVESASGTLREQYF
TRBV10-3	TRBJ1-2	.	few	TGTGCCATCAGTGAGTCTCCAGAGACCTCTGGCTACACCTTC	CAISESPETSGYTF
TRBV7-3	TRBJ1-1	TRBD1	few	TGTGCCAGCAGCTTAATCACAGGGGCGGAAGCTTTCTTT	CASSLITGAEAFF
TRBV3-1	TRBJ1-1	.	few	TGTGCCAGCAGCCAACGTGTGAACACTGAAGCTTTCTTT	CASSQRVNTEAFF
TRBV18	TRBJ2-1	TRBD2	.	TGTGCCAGCTCACCGAGGACTAGCGGGATCAATGAGCAGTTCTTC	CASSPRTSGINEQFF
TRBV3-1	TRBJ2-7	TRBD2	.	TGTGCCAGCAGCCACCCGACTAGCGGGAGCTACGAGCAGTACTTC	CASSHPTSGSYEQYF
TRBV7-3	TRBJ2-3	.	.	TGTGCCAGCAGCCATACGCACGGAGATACGCAGTATTTT	CASSHTHGDTQYF
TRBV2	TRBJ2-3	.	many	TGTGCCAGCAGAACCCGGGACACATTGTCTGCAGATACGCAGTATTTT	CASRTRDTLSADTQYF
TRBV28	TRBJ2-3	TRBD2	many	TGTGCCAGCAGTTTAATCGGGCGGGGACTCCGGGAGGCAGATACGCAGTATTTT	CASSLIGRGLREADTQYF
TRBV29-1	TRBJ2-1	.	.	TGCAGCGTTGAAAGAGGGGGGAATGAGCAGTTCTTC	CSVERGGNEQFF
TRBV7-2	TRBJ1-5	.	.	TGTGCCAGCAGCCCAGTGGTTTGGGGGCAGCCCCAGCATTTT	CASSPVVWGQPQHF
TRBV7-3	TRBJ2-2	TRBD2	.	TGTGCCAGCAGCACGGGACTAGCTGGCGGGGAGCTGTTTTTT	CASSTGLAGGELFF
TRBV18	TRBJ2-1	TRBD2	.	TGTGCCAGCTCACCAAGGGCTAGCGGGGTTAGCTACAATGAGCAGTTCTTC	CASSPRASGVSYNEQFF
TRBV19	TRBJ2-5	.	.	TGTGCCAGTAGTAAGTCCCGGAGAGAGACCCAGTACTTC	CASSKSRRETQYF
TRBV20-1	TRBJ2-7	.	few	TGCAGTGCTAGAGGGGGGATTCTGGGATACGAGCAGTACTTC	CSARGGILGYEQYF
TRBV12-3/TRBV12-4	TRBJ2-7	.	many	TGTGCCAGCAGTCCAGGGAGGGGGCTTGGCGGGAGGCCGACCTCCTACGAGCAGTACTTC	CASSPGRGLGGRPTSYEQYF
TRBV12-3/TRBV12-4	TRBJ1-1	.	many	TGTGCCAGCAGTCCCCGTATGGTTTTGGAACGTAGCACTGAAGCTTTCTTT	CASSPRMVLERSTEAFF
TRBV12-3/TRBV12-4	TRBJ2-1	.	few	TGTGCCAGCAGTTTAGGGGGGAGCAGGGGCAATGAGCAGTTCTTC	CASSLGGSRGNEQFF